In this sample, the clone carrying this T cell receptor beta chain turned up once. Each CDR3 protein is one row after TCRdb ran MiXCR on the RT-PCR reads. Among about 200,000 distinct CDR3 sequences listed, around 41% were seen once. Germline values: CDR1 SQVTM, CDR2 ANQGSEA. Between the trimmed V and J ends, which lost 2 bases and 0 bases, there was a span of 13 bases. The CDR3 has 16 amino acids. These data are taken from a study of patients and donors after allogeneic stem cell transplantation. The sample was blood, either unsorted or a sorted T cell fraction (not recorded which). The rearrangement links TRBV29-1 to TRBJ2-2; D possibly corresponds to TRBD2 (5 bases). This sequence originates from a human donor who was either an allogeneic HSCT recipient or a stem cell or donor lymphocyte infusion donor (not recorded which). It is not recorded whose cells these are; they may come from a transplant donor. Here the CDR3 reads CSVELGASANTGELFF. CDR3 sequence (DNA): TGCAGCGTTGAATTGGGAGCGAGCGCGAACACCGGGGAGCTGTTTTTT.